These 18 T cell receptor beta chains share one sample of origin, sequenced in a study of OX40 agonist ivuxolimab in advanced cancers. The library relied on the immunoSEQ multiplex PCR assay. Imported from immuneACCESS, the table was reduced by TCRdb to in-frame sequences with V and J called. These copies leave out some clones; in studies compared against another copy, an unresolved V gene accounts for under half, and the cause of the remainder is not known. This sample comprises tens of thousands of clones, around 85% of them detected only once. Around 3.8% of the sample is in the top ten clones. Sequencing was performed on CD4+ or CD8+ T cells sorted from blood, taken in a trial of the OX40 agonist ivuxolimab. The receptors here all came from an adult with an advanced solid tumor such as melanoma, head and neck, liver or kidney cancer.

This clone was counted once. V and J are TRBV30 and TRBJ2-5; 7 nucleotides agree with TRBD2. Gene TRBJ2-7 matches the end of the DNA better, so the J call may be wrong. CDR1 GTSNPN and CDR2 SVGIG come from the germline V gene (reference sequence). This CDR3 contains 15 residues. The CDR3 nucleotides read TGTGCCTGGAGTTTCTTGGGCAGGGAGGGCTACGAGCAGTACTTC. It codes for CAWSFLGREGYEQYF.

The J gene is TRBJ2-7, the V gene TRBV5-5; no definite D call. Germline lookup yields CDR1 SGHKS and CDR2 YYEKEE (reference sequence). There are 12 residues in the CDR3. The V end lost 4 bases, the J end lost 3 bases, and 8 bases lay between the germline ends. For the CDR3, the DNA is TGTGCCAGCAGCGCTACAGACTACGAGCAGTACTTC. This codes for CASSATDYEQYF.

Only a few counts were recorded for this clone. This chain links TRBV28 with TRBJ2-2, with a tentative D call TRBD1 (5 bases). V gave up 3 bases and J gave up 7 bases, with 12 bases separating them. Germline assignment: CDR1 MDHEN and CDR2 SYDVKM. The CDR3 is 14 amino acids. CDR3 residues: CASSLQGIGGELFF. In DNA form, the CDR3 reads TGTGCCAGCAGTTTGCAGGGTATAGGCGGGGAGCTGTTTTTT.

DNA of the CDR3: TGTGCCAGCTCAGCCGGACAGGTGGACGAGCAGTACTTC. Translation: CASSAGQVDEQYF. The chain has TRBV18 and TRBJ2-7; 7 bases align to TRBD1. Germline CDR1 and CDR2: KGHSH and LQKENI. CDR3 length: 13 amino acids. V trimming: 5 bases; J trimming: 5 bases; junction bases outside the gene matches: 6.

The gene calls are TRBV18 and TRBJ2-7; 10 bases agree with TRBD2. The junction had 5 bases not matched to a gene; V was cut back by 2 bases and J by 4 bases. The CDR3 has 15 residues. Germline V lookup: CDR1 KGHSH, CDR2 LQKENI. CDR3 nucleotides: TGTGCCAGCTCACCAGGGACTAGCGAGCGGTACGAGCAGTACTTC. Translation gives CASSPGTSERYEQYF.

The chain recombines TRBV4-3 with TRBJ2-3; 11 bases map to TRBD2. CDR1 and CDR2 (germline): LGHNA, YSLEER. With V trimmed by 0 bases and J by 4 bases, 6 bases remained unmatched. CDR3 length equals 17 residues. CDR3 bases: TGCGCCAGCAGCCAAGAAATAGCGGGAGGGCCCGCAGATACGCAGTATTTT. It encodes CASSQEIAGGPADTQYF.

The chain is built from TRBV11-2 and TRBJ2-3, with TRBD2 matching 11 bases. This CDR3 has 15 amino acids. V was clipped by 4 bases and J by 2 bases; unmatched bases: 2. Germline V lookup: CDR1 SGHAT, CDR2 FQNNGV. The DNA of the CDR3 is TGTGCCAGCAGCTCACTAGCGGGGGCCACAGATACGCAGTATTTT. It encodes CASSSLAGATDTQYF.

The chain has TRBV7-9 and TRBJ1-5; D call uncertain. Germline V gives CDR1 SEHNR, CDR2 FQNEAQ (reference sequence). The CDR3 loop spans 14 amino acids. CDR3 bases: TGTGCTACCATGCAAGAGGGTAGCAATCAGCCCCAGCATTTT. This encodes CATMQEGSNQPQHF.

The CDR3, as DNA: TGTGCCAGCAGTTTAGGGGCAGGAGACTTGTACCAAGAGACCCAGTACTTC. This codes for CASSLGAGDLYQETQYF. The V call is TRBV27, the J call TRBJ2-5, with D perhaps TRBD1 (5 bases). V lost 2 bases and J lost 0, with 16 bases in between. CDR3 length equals 17 residues. The V gene's germline CDR1 is MNHEY and CDR2 SMNVEV (reference sequence).

The V and J genes are TRBV25-1 and TRBJ1-1; a weak D match, TRBD1 (6 bases). The CDR3 consists of 13 residues. The germline V gene encodes CDR1 MGHDK and CDR2 SYGVNS. Trimming removed 7 bases at V and 9 bases at J, with 18 bases between. The CDR3 nucleotides read TGTGCCAGCATTCCCCCGGGACAACGTCAAGCTTTCTTT. This sequence encodes CASIPPGQRQAFF.

V usage is TRBV7-8 and J usage is TRBJ1-5; D gene uncertain. V was clipped by 0 bases and J by 2 bases, with 11 bases between them. Germline V gene sequence: CDR1 SGHVS, CDR2 FQNEAQ. This CDR3 is built from 16 residues. The CDR3 sequence is CASSLAQWGGNQPQHF. The CDR3 DNA reads as TGTGCCAGCAGCTTAGCGCAATGGGGTGGCAATCAGCCCCAGCATTTT.

The V call is TRBV29-1, the J call TRBJ2-2; perhaps D is TRBD1 or TRBD2 (5 bases each). The CDR3 is 12 amino acids. V lost 6 bases to trimming and J lost 7 bases, with 12 bases between them. The germline CDR1 and CDR2 sequences are SQVTM and ANQGSEA. CDR3 sequence: CSVGTVGGELFF. DNA for the CDR3: TGCAGCGTCGGGACGGTGGGCGGGGAGCTGTTTTTT.

The genes are TRBV14 and TRBJ2-7; tentatively, D is TRBD2 (6 bases). This CDR3 is built from 13 residues. With 1 base removed from V and 9 bases from J, the gap between germline ends came to 13 bases. Germline-derived CDR1 and CDR2 are SGHDN and FVKESK. The CDR3 protein is CASSQVGGRWQYF. The CDR3 DNA sequence: TGTGCCAGCAGCCAAGTGGGGGGTCGATGGCAGTACTTC. The full variable domain, its missing parts supplied by reference TRBV14 and TRBJ2-7, is EAGVTQFPSHSVIEKGQTVTLRCDPISGHDNLYWYRRVMGKEIKFLLHFVKESKQDESGMPNNRFLAERTGGTYSTLKVQPAELEDSGVYFCASSQVGGRWQYFGPGTRLTVT.

The V gene is TRBV4-2, the J gene TRBJ2-7, with 12 bases that match TRBD2. With V trimmed by 3 bases and J by 2 bases, 5 bases remained unmatched. There are 16 residues in the CDR3. Germline V gene sequence: CDR1 LGHNA, CDR2 YNFKEQ. CDR3 nucleotide sequence: TGTGCCAGCAGCCATGGACTAGCGGGGTACACCTACGAGCAGTACTTC. Amino acids: CASSHGLAGYTYEQYF.

The chain uses TRBV30 and TRBJ1-2, with 8 bases that match TRBD1. CDR1 GTSNPN and CDR2 SVGIG come from the germline V gene (reference sequence). The ends lost 4 bases at V and 5 bases at J; junction bases unmatched: 9. The CDR3 is 14 amino acids. DNA of the CDR3: TGTGCCTGGATAATTAAAGGACAGGGATATGGCTACACCTTC. As protein: CAWIIKGQGYGYTF. Complete variable domain (other parts from reference TRBV30 and TRBJ1-2): SQTIHQWPATLVQPVGSPLSLECTVEGTSNPNLYWYRQAAGRGLQLLFYSVGIGQISSEVPQNLSASRPQDRQFILSSKKLLLSDSGFYLCAWIIKGQGYGYTFGSGTRLTVV.

V usage is TRBV9 and J usage is TRBJ2-2, with D possibly matching TRBD2 (7 bases). Between the trimmed V and J ends, which lost 0 bases and 3 bases, there was a span of 9 bases. Germline assignment: CDR1 SGDLS and CDR2 YYNGEE. The CDR3 has 15 amino acids. CDR3 nucleotide sequence: TGTGCCAGCAGCGTAGAGGGGGGGTACACCGGGGAGCTGTTTTTT. Translation: CASSVEGGYTGELFF.

The V and J genes are TRBV28 and TRBJ2-3, with D perhaps TRBD2 (6 bases). The CDR3 is 15 amino acids. In germline, CDR1 is MDHEN, CDR2 SYDVKM. Trimming removed 7 bases at V and 2 bases at J, with 16 bases between. CDR3 DNA sequence: TGTGCCAGCACCCCGGGGGTCAGTGACACAGATACGCAGTATTTT. Residues: CASTPGVSDTDTQYF.

The rearrangement joins TRBV4-1 to TRBJ2-1; TRBD2 aligns across 7 bases. V lost 0 bases and J lost 0; bases outside the gene matches: 2. Per the germline V gene, CDR1 is MGHRA and CDR2 is YSYEKL. CDR3 length: 16 residues. CDR3 in DNA: TGCGCCAGCAGCCAAGACGGCGGGGGCTCCTACAATGAGCAGTTCTTC. Translation: CASSQDGGGSYNEQFF.